What follows are 24 T cell receptor beta chains derived from one specimen sequenced in a study of CD8 T cells in ankylosing spondylitis (dated by TCRdb to about 2017). Overall study outcomes, separate from this receptor: A TCR beta motif of eight highly homologous amino acid variants appeared characteristic of blood from ankylosing spondylitis patients.

Receptors were amplified or captured by 5' RACE. The instrument given in TCRdb is Illumina HiSeq 2500. TCRdb handled the public reads itself, with Q25 trimming in fastp and clone calling in MiXCR, and kept productive beta chains. Every distinct CDR3 protein forms one entry, paired with its most common genes and DNA. This sample holds hundreds of thousands of distinct CDR3 sequences; approximately 26% were observed only once. The ten largest clones add up to about 0.92% of the sample. No cognate antigen is known for these TCRs. Specimen: blood, either unsorted or a sorted T cell fraction (not recorded which). These receptor sequences come from a male donor with ankylosing spondylitis.

This clonotype came up a few times. The chain employs TRBV20-1 and TRBJ2-5; D is uncertain. The CDR3 length is 11 residues. Trimming left V 5 bases short and J 5 bases short, with 9 bases between. Per germline, CDR1 DFQATT and CDR2 SNEGSKA (reference sequence). This chain's CDR3 is CSAAYGETQYF. For the CDR3, the DNA is TGCAGTGCTGCCTATGGGGAGACCCAGTACTTC.

This sequence joins TRBV12-3 or TRBV12-4 and TRBJ2-1, with 13 positions matching TRBD2. Trimming at V came to 5 bases and at J to 3 bases, leaving 4 bases not matched to a gene. CDR3 length equals 16 residues. CDR3 nucleotide sequence: TGTGCCAGCAGTACTGGGACTAGCGGGATCTACAATGAGCAGTTCTTC. Amino acid sequence: CASSTGTSGIYNEQFF.

The rearrangement links TRBV28 to TRBJ2-7, with D possibly TRBD2 on 6 matching bases. The V gene's germline CDR1 is MDHEN and CDR2 SYDVKM. Trimming took 8 bases from V and 3 from J, leaving 14 bases between them. This CDR3 is built from 13 residues. CDR3 in amino acids: CASRTTRDYEQYF. CDR3 bases: TGTGCCAGCCGAACGACTAGAGACTACGAGCAGTACTTC.

The rearrangement uses TRBV14 and TRBJ1-6; 9 positions agree with TRBD1. V shed 4 bases, J shed 10 bases, and the junction held 11 bases outside the gene matches. Germline loops: CDR1 SGHDN, CDR2 FVKESK. The CDR3 contains 16 residues. Here the CDR3 DNA reads TGTGCCAGCAGCCGGAGGACAGGGGAAGTAGGGTCACCCCTCCACTTT. Protein product: CASSRRTGEVGSPLHF.

This clonotype was counted many times. This chain joins TRBV20-1 and TRBJ2-2, with D perhaps matching TRBD2 (6 bases). CDR1 and CDR2 (germline): DFQATT, SNEGSKA (reference sequence). The CDR3 is made up of 14 amino acids. V gave up 3 bases and J gave up 4 bases, with 12 bases separating them. In DNA, the CDR3 is TGCAGTGCTAGCGGGAGAGTCGGCACCGGGGAGCTGTTTTTT. This sequence encodes CSASGRVGTGELFF.

This clonotype was recorded at least ten times. The chain joins TRBV24-1 to TRBJ1-5; no reliable D call. The V and J ends lost 5 bases and 6 bases respectively, with 10 bases between them. This CDR3 comprises 13 residues. Germline CDR1 KGHDR, CDR2 SFDVKD. The DNA for the CDR3 is TGTGCCACCAGTGTGGGCGGATTTCAGCCCCAGCATTTT. Its protein is CATSVGGFQPQHF.

This clonotype was detected only a few times. The chain joins TRBV20-1 to TRBJ1-2; possibly TRBD1 for D (6 bases). Germline values: CDR1 DFQATT, CDR2 SNEGSKA (reference sequence). The CDR3 loop spans 14 amino acids. Here the CDR3 reads CSLEGVPTNYGYTF. The CDR3 region has the DNA TGCAGCTTGGAGGGGGTTCCTACTAACTATGGCTACACCTTC.

This sequence joins TRBV3-1 and TRBJ2-1, with D hard to call. CDR3 length equals 16 residues. V was shortened by 1 base and J by 8 bases, with 18 bases between the two germline ends. Germline CDR1 is LGHDT and CDR2 is YNNKEL (reference sequence). For the CDR3, the DNA is TGTGCCAGCAGCCAAGGCCCTGAATCGCGTGGGGATGAGCAGTTCTTC. As protein: CASSQGPESRGDEQFF.

The chain links TRBV4-2 to TRBJ2-1; 8 bases map to TRBD1. Germline V gives CDR1 LGHNA, CDR2 YNFKEQ. V gave up 2 bases and J gave up 0 bases; unmatched junction bases: 15. The CDR3 has 20 residues. The CDR3 nucleotides read TGTGCCAGCAGCCAAAAGGTGGAGGCAGGGGGCATAGGCTCCTACAATGAGCAGTTCTTC. Its protein product is CASSQKVEAGGIGSYNEQFF.

The J gene is TRBJ1-2, the V gene TRBV7-9, with a tentative D call TRBD1 (6 bases). The germline gives CDR1 SEHNR, CDR2 FQNEAQ (reference sequence). The CDR3 contains 13 residues. V lost 2 bases and J lost 9, with 13 bases in between. CDR3 DNA sequence: TGTGCCAGCAGCTTACTCCGGGACAAGAGCTACACCTTC. This gives the protein CASSLLRDKSYTF.

This CDR3 reads CASSLAQWANRGAQYF. CDR3 in DNA: TGTGCCAGCAGTTTAGCGCAGTGGGCCAACCGGGGGGCGCAGTATTTT. This chain connects TRBV12-3 or TRBV12-4 to TRBJ2-3; 7 bases align to TRBD2. Germline trimming cut 0 bases from V and 10 bases from J; bases unmatched to any gene: 13. The CDR3 sequence is 16 residues long.

This clonotype has only a few counts. This chain uses TRBV7-2 with TRBJ1-2; 7 bases match TRBD1. Germline loops: CDR1 SGHTA, CDR2 FQGNSA. With V trimmed by 6 bases and J by 7 bases, 11 bases remained unmatched. The CDR3 contains 14 residues. The CDR3 loop is CASRASGTAFGYTF. The CDR3 DNA reads TGTGCCAGCAGAGCCTCCGGGACAGCCTTTGGCTACACCTTC.

This clonotype was counted a few times. V usage is TRBV7-2 and J usage is TRBJ2-7; TRBD2 aligns across 12 bases. The V segment lost 5 bases and the J segment 7 bases; nucleotides outside the gene matches: 12. The CDR3 extends over 16 amino acids. Germline assignment: CDR1 SGHTA and CDR2 FQGNSA. CDR3 DNA: TGTGCCAGCAGCCCCCGACTAGCGGGAGCTTCACGGGAGCAGTACTTC. Its protein is CASSPRLAGASREQYF.

The chain uses TRBV3-1 and TRBJ1-1, with 11 bases identical to TRBD1. This CDR3 has 15 residues. CDR1 is LGHDT, CDR2 YNNKEL, per germline (reference sequence). The V and J ends lost 1 base and 10 bases, in that order; junction bases with no gene match: 8. The CDR3 DNA follows: TGTGCCAGCAGCCAAGCGACGGACAGGGGGCAAGGAGCTTTCTTT. Translating gives CASSQATDRGQGAFF.

V is TRBV3-1 and J is TRBJ2-2; the D gene could be TRBD1 or TRBD2 (5 bases each). The germline V and J ends were trimmed by 3 bases and 1 base, with 18 bases remaining between them. Looked up from germline, CDR1 is LGHDT and CDR2 is YNNKEL (reference sequence). This CDR3 region has 18 residues. CDR3 nucleotides: TGTGCCAGCAGCCAGGGGGTAGGGCGGACAAAGAACACCGGGGAGCTGTTTTTT. As protein: CASSQGVGRTKNTGELFF.

This rearrangement joins TRBV11-2 to TRBJ1-4, with 10 bases aligning to TRBD1. CDR1 and CDR2 (germline): SGHAT, FQNNGV. The CDR3 has 15 amino acids. J gave up 7 bases and V 1 base, and 3 bases lay outside the gene matches. The CDR3 DNA follows: TGTGCCAGCAGCTTAGGAGGGGACAGGGGTGAAAAACTGTTTTTT. Its protein product is CASSLGGDRGEKLFF.

The rearrangement joins TRBV4-2 to TRBJ2-3, with 10 bases lining up with TRBD2. The CDR3 sequence is 17 residues long. Trimming removed 0 bases from V and 4 bases from J; junction bases left unmatched: 7. Germline CDR1 is LGHNA and CDR2 is YNFKEQ. The CDR3, as DNA: TGTGCCAGCAGCCAAGATAGAAGCGGGAGGGGTGCAGATACGCAGTATTTT. Encoded protein: CASSQDRSGRGADTQYF.

This clonotype showed up many times. J is TRBJ2-1 and V is TRBV11-2; D not resolved. The V end lost 3 bases, the J end lost 12 bases, and 12 bases lay between the germline ends. CDR1 is SGHAT and CDR2 is FQNNGV in the germline V gene. CDR3 length: 12 amino acids. The CDR3 DNA sequence: TGTGCCAGCAGCTTGCTGGGCTGGGGGCAGTTCTTC. Its translation is CASSLLGWGQFF.

In its sample, this clonotype was seen a few times. This chain joins TRBV20-1 and TRBJ2-7; no reliable D call. The germline V gene encodes CDR1 DFQATT and CDR2 SNEGSKA (reference sequence). The length of the CDR3 is 13 residues. The V end was cut by 6 bases, the J end by 3 bases, with 15 bases between. The CDR3 here is CSAPIEPLYEQYF. CDR3 nucleotides: TGCAGTGCGCCCATAGAACCCCTCTACGAGCAGTACTTC.

This sequence joins TRBV5-5 and TRBJ1-1; TRBD1 is a possible D gene (5 bases). The CDR3 runs 13 residues. Germline V gene sequence: CDR1 SGHKS, CDR2 YYEKEE (reference sequence). V gave up 3 bases and J gave up 1 base, with 7 bases separating them. In DNA, the CDR3 is TGTGCCAGCAGCTGGGGACCGAACACTGAAGCTTTCTTT. Amino acid sequence: CASSWGPNTEAFF. The entire variable domain, with the rest obtained from reference TRBV5-5 and TRBJ1-1, is as follows: DAGVTQSPTHLIKTRGQQVTLRCSPISGHKSVSWYQQVLGQGPQFIFQYYEKEERGRGNFPDRFSARQFPNYSSELNVNALLLGDSALYLCASSWGPNTEAFFGQGTRLTVV.

This clonotype was observed a handful of times. The chain combines TRBV12-3 or TRBV12-4 with TRBJ2-5, with 9 bases identical to TRBD1. The CDR3 length is 14 residues. V lost 7 bases, J lost 5 bases, and 8 bases stayed unmatched. The CDR3 is CASNDQDRGETQYF. The CDR3 DNA is TGTGCCAGCAACGACCAGGACAGGGGCGAGACCCAGTACTTC.

This clonotype was found a few times. V is TRBV5-6 and J is TRBJ2-5; TRBD1 matches at 7 bases. Trimming cost V 4 bases and J 5 bases; bases outside gene matches: 8. Germline V gives CDR1 SGHDT, CDR2 YYEEEE. The CDR3 covers 14 residues. Here the CDR3 DNA reads TGTGCCAGCAGCCTGTTGACAGGGTCCGAGACCCAGTACTTC. Encoded protein: CASSLLTGSETQYF.

The genes are TRBV4-1 and TRBJ1-4, with 12 nucleotides matching TRBD1. V lost 1 base to trimming and J lost 7 bases; unmatched junction nucleotides: 7. The CDR3 is made up of 17 amino acids. CDR1 and CDR2 from the germline V gene are MGHRA and YSYEKL. The CDR3 protein is CASSQVRDRGHVEKLFF. CDR3 DNA sequence: TGCGCCAGCAGCCAAGTCCGGGACAGGGGGCATGTTGAAAAACTGTTTTTT.

The chain joins TRBV7-2 to TRBJ2-1; 9 bases align to TRBD2. Germline CDR1 reads SGHTA; CDR2 reads FQGNSA. V shed 5 bases and J 6 bases; nucleotides not matched to a gene: 14. This CDR3 comprises 17 residues. CDR3 nucleotides: TGTGCCAGCAGCCCCACTGAGGTAATAGCGGGAGTCAATGAGCAGTTCTTC. The encoded protein is CASSPTEVIAGVNEQFF.